The following is a T cell receptor (beta chain) sequence with its context. No antigen is known for it. A quantity of about 0.5 to 1 ug RNA underwent reverse transcription using random hexamers. Across 54 Vbeta and 13 Jbeta, TCR beta CDR3 was amplified with immunoSEQ multiplex PCR. TCRdb called the immunoSEQ multiplex PCR reads again in MiXCR, with one record for every CDR3 protein. Among about 400,000 distinct CDR3 sequences listed, more than 80% were seen once. TCR beta sequencing was performed on blood CD8+ and CD4+ T cells. Control patients had untreated stable or active relapsing-remitting multiple sclerosis by revised McDonald criteria. The source of the sample is a study of CD8 T cells in Susac syndrome. Study-wide results and limits: The study conceded that relatively few individuals underwent its TCR sequencing and HLA analysis.

Trimming cost V 0 bases and J 6 bases; bases outside gene matches: 6. Looked up from germline, CDR1 is LNHNV and CDR2 is YYDKDF (reference sequence). The CDR3 is 15 amino acids. V and J are TRBV15 and TRBJ2-3, with 7 bases aligning to TRBD2. The origin of this receptor is a human donor with multiple sclerosis. The sample comprised CD8+ T cells from PBMCs. Written as DNA, the CDR3 is TGTGCCACCAGCAGAGAGGGGGAGCGGGATGATACGCAGTATTTT. This translates into CATSREGERDDTQYF.